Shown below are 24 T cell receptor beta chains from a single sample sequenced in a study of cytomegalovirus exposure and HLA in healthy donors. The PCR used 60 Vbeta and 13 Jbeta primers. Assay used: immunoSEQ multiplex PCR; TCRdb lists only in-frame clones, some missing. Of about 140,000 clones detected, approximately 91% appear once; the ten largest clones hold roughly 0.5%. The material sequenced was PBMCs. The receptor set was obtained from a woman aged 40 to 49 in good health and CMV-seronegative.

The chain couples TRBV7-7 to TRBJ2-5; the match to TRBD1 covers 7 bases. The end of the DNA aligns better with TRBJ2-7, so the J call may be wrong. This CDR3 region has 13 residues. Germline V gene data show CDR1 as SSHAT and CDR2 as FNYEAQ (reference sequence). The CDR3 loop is CASSDRQGYEQYF. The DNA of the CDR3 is TGTGCCAGCAGCGACCGACAGGGCTACGAGCAGTACTTC.

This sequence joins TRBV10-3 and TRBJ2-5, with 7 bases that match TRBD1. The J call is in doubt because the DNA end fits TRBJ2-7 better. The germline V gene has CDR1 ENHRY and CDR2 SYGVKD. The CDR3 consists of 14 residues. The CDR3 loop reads CAISAETGLYEQYF. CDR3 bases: TGTGCCATCAGTGCCGAGACAGGGCTGTACGAGCAGTACTTC.

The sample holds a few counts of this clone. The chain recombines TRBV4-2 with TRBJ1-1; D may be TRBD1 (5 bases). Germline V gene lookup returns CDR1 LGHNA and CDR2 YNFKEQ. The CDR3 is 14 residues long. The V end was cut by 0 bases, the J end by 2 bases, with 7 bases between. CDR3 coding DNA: TGTGCCAGCAGCCAAGAGGGGCTTAACACTGAAGCTTTCTTT. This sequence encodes CASSQEGLNTEAFF.

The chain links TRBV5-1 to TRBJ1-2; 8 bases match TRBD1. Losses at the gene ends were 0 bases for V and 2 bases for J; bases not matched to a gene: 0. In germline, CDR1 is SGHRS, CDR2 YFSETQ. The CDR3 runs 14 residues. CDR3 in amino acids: CASSLDRGNYGYTF. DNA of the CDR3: TGCGCCAGCAGCTTGGACAGGGGGAACTATGGCTACACCTTC.

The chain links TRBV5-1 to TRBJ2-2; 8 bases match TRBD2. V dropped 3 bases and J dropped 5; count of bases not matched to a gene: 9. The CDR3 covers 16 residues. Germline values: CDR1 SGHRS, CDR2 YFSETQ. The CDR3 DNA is TGCGCCAGCAGCTCAGCAGCGGGAGTCGGGACCGGGGAGCTGTTTTTT. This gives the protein CASSSAAGVGTGELFF. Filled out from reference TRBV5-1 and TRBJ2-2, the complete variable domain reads KAGVTQTPRYLIKTRGQQVTLSCSPISGHRSVSWYQQTPGQGLQFLFEYFSETQRNKGNFPGRFSGRQFSNSRSEMNVSTLELGDSALYLCASSSAAGVGTGELFFGEGSRLTVL.

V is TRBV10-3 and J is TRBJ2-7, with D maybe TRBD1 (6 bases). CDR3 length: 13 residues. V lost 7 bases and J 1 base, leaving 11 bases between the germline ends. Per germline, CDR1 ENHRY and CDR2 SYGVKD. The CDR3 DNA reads TGTGCCATCAACAGGGCGCAATCCTACGAGCAGTACTTC. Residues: CAINRAQSYEQYF.

CDR3 region: CASSQEGGRAADTQYF. CDR3 DNA: TGTGCCAGCAGCCAAGAGGGCGGGAGAGCTGCAGATACGCAGTATTTT. The rearrangement joins TRBV4-2 to TRBJ2-3; 7 bases are a match to TRBD2. The CDR3 sequence is 16 residues long. V lost 0 bases, J lost 4 bases, and 7 bases stayed unmatched. CDR1 is LGHNA and CDR2 is YNFKEQ in the germline V gene.

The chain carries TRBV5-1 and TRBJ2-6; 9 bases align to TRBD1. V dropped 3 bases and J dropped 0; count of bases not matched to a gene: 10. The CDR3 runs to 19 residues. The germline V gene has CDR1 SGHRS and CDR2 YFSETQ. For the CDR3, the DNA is TGCGCCAGCAGCTGGACAGGGGTCCCGGGGGACTCTGGGGCCAACGTCCTGACTTTC. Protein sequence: CASSWTGVPGDSGANVLTF. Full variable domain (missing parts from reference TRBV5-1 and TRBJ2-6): KAGVTQTPRYLIKTRGQQVTLSCSPISGHRSVSWYQQTPGQGLQFLFEYFSETQRNKGNFPGRFSGRQFSNSRSEMNVSTLELGDSALYLCASSWTGVPGDSGANVLTFGAGSRLTVL.

CDR3 DNA sequence: TGTGCCAGCAGCCCGGAATGGACAGGGTTAACAGATACGCAGTATTTT. Amino acids: CASSPEWTGLTDTQYF. The chain is built from TRBV5-6 and TRBJ2-3; 8 bases are a match to TRBD1. With 4 bases clipped from V and 3 bases from J, the junction kept 10 bases outside the gene matches. Germline values: CDR1 SGHDT, CDR2 YYEEEE. CDR3 size: 16 residues.

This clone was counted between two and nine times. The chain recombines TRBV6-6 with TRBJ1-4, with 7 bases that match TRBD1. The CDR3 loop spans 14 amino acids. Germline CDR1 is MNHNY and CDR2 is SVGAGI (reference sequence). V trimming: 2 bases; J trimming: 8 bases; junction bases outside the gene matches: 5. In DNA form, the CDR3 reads TGTGCCAGCAGTTACACAGGGGCGGGAGAAAAACTGTTTTTT. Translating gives CASSYTGAGEKLFF.

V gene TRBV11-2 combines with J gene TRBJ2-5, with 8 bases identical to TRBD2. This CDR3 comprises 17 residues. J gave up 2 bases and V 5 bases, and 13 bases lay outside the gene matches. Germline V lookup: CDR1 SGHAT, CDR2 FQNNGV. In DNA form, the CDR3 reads TGTGCCAGCAGCCCCACAGCCTCCGGGAGGGATCAAGAGACCCAGTACTTC. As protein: CASSPTASGRDQETQYF. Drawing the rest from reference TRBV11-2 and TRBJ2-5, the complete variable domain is EAGVAQSPRYKIIEKRQSVAFWCNPISGHATLYWYQQILGQGPKLLIQFQNNGVVDDSQLPKDRFSAERLKGVDSTLKIQPAKLEDSAVYLCASSPTASGRDQETQYFGPGTRLLVL.

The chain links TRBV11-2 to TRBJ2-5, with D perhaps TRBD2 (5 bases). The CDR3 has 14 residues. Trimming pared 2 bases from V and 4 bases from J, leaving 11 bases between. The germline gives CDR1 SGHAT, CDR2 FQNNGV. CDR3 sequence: CASSLLGEGETQYF. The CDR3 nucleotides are TGTGCCAGCAGCTTATTGGGAGAGGGAGAGACCCAGTACTTC.

The CDR3 protein is CASSFGGQAFYGYTF. The CDR3 DNA reads TGTGCCAGCAGCTTCGGGGGACAGGCGTTCTATGGCTACACCTTC. The chain recombines TRBV11-2 with TRBJ1-2, with 8 bases matching TRBD1. Germline lookup yields CDR1 SGHAT and CDR2 FQNNGV. The trim removed 3 bases at V and 4 bases at J, leaving 7 bases unmatched. The CDR3 consists of 15 residues.

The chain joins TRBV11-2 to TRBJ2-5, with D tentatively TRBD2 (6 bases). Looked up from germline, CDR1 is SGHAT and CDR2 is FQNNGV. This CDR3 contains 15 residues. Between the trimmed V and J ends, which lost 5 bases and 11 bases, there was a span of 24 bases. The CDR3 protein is CASSVDLSGASRQYF. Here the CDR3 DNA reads TGTGCCAGCAGCGTTGACCTTTCGGGAGCCTCGAGGCAGTACTTC.

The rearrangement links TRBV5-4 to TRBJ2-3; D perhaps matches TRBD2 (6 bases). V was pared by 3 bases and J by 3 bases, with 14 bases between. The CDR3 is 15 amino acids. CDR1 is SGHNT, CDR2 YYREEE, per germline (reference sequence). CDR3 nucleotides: TGTGCCAGCAGCTCGCAGGGCGGGACGACAGATACGCAGTATTTT. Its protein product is CASSSQGGTTDTQYF.

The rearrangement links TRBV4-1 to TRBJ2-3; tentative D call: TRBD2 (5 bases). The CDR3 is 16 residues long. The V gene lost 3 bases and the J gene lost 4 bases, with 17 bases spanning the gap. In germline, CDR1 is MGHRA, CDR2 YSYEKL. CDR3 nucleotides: TGCGCCAGCAGCCAGATTGGAGAGGGTGAGGCAGATACGCAGTATTTT. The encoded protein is CASSQIGEGEADTQYF.

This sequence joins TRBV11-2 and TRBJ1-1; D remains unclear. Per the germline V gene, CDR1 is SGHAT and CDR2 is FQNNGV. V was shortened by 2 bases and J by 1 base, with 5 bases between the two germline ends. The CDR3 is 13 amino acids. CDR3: CASSLNQNTEAFF. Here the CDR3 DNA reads TGTGCCAGCAGCTTAAATCAGAACACTGAAGCTTTCTTT.

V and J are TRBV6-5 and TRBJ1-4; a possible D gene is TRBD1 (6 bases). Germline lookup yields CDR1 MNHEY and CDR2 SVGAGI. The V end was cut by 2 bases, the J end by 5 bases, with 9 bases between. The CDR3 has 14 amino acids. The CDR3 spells CASSYGGGNEKLFF. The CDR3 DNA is TGTGCCAGCAGTTACGGCGGGGGCAATGAAAAACTGTTTTTT.

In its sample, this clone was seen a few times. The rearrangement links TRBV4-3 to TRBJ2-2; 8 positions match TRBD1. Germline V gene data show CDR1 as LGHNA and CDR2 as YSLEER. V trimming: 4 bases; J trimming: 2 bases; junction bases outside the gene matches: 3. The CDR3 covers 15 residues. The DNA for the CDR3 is TGCGCCAGCAGCCCAGGGGGCTCTAACACCGGGGAGCTGTTTTTT. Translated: CASSPGGSNTGELFF.

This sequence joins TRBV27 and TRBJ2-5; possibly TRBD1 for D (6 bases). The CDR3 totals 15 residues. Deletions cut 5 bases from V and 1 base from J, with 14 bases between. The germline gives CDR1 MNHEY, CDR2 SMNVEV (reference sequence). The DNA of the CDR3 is TGTGCCAGCAGTGGTCCCGGGACATCCCAAGAGACCCAGTACTTC. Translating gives CASSGPGTSQETQYF.

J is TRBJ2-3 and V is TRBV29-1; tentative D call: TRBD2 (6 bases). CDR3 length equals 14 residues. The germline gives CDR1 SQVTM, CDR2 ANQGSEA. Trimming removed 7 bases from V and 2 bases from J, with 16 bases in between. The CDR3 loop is CSGRERLLTDTQYF. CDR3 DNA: TGCAGCGGCCGGGAGCGCCTCCTCACAGATACGCAGTATTTT.

The CDR3 DNA follows: TGTGCCAGCAACGAGTTAGGACAGAGCTACGAGCAGTACTTC. Its protein product is CASNELGQSYEQYF. This chain joins TRBV7-9 and TRBJ2-7; a weak D match, TRBD1 (6 bases). This CDR3 contains 14 residues. Germline V gene sequence: CDR1 SEHNR, CDR2 FQNEAQ (reference sequence). V lost 7 bases, J lost 3 bases, and 16 bases lay in between. The variable domain in full, with the rest retrieved from reference TRBV7-9 and TRBJ2-7, is DTGVSQNPRHKITKRGQNVTFRCDPISEHNRLYWYRQTLGQGPEFLTYFQNEAQLEKSRLLSDRFSAERPKGSFSTLEIQRTEQGDSAMYLCASNELGQSYEQYFGPGTRLTVT.

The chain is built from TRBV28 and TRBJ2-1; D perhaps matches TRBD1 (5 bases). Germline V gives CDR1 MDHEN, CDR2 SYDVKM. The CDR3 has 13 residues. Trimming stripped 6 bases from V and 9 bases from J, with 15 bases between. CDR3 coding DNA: TGTGCCAGCAGCGGCAGGGTAGGACCTGAGCAGTTCTTC. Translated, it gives CASSGRVGPEQFF.

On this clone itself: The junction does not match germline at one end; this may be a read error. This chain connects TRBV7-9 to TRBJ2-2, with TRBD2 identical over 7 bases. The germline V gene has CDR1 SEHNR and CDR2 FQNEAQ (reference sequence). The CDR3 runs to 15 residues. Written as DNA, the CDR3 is TGTTCCAGCAGCCGCCGGGACTATTCCACCGGGGAGCTGTTTTTT. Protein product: CSSSRRDYSTGELFF.